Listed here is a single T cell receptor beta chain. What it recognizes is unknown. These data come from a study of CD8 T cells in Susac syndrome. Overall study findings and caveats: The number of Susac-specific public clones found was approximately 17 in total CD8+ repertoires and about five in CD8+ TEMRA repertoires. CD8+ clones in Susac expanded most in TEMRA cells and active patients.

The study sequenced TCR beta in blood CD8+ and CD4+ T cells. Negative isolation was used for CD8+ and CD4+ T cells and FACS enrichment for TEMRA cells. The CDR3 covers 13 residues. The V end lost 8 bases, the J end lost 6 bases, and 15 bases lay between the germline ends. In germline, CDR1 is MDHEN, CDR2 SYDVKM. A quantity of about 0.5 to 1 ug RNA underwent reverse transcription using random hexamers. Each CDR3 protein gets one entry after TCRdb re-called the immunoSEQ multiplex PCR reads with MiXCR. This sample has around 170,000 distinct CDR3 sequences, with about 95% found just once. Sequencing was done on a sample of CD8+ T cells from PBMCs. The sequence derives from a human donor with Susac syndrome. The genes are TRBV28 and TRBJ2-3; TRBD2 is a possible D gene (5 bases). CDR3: CASSGAEADTQYF. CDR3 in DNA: TGTGCCAGCTCCGGCGCGGAGGCGGATACGCAGTATTTT.